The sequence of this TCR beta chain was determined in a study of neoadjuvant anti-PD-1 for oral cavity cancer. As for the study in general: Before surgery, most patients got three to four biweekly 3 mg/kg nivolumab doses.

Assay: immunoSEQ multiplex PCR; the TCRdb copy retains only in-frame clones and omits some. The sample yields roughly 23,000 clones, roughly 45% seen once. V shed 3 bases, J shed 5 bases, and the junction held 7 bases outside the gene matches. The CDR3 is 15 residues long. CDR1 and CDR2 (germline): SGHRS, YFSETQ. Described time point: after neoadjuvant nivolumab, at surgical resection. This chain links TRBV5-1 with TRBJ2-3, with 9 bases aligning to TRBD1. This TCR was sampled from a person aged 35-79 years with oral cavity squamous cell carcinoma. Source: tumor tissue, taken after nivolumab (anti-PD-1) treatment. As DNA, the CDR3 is TGCGCCAGCAGCTGGGGGACAGGGTCATTAGATACGCAGTATTTT. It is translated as CASSWGTGSLDTQYF.